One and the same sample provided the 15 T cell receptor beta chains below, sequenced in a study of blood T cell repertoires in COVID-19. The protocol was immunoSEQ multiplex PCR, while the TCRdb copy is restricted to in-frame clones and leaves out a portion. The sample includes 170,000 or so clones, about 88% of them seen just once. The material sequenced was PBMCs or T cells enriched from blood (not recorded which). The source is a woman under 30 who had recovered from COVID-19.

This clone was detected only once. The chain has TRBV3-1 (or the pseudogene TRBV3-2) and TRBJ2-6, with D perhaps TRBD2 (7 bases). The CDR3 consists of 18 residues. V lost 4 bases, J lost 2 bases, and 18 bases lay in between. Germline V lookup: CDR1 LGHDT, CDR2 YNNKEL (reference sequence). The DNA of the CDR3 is TGTGCCAGCAGCCCCGGGGGGCTTGGGAGGACTGGGGCCAACGTCCTGACTTTC. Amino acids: CASSPGGLGRTGANVLTF.

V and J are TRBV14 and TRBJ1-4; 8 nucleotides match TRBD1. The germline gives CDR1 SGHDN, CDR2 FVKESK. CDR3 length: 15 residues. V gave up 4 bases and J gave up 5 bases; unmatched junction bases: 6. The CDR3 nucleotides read TGTGCCAGCAGCCGCTTGGGGACAGGAAATGAAAAACTGTTTTTT. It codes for CASSRLGTGNEKLFF.

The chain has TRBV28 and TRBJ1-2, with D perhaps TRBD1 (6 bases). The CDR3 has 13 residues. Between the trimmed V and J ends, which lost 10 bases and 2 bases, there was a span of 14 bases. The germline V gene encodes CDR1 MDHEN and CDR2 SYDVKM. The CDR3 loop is CAMRQDGNYGYTF. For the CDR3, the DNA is TGTGCCATGAGACAGGACGGAAACTATGGCTACACCTTC.

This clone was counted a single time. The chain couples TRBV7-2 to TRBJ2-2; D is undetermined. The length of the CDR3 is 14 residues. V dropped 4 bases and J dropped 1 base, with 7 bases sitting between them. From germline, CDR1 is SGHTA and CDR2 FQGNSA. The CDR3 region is CASSSNLNTGELFF. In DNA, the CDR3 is TGTGCCAGCAGCTCAAACTTGAACACCGGGGAGCTGTTTTTT.

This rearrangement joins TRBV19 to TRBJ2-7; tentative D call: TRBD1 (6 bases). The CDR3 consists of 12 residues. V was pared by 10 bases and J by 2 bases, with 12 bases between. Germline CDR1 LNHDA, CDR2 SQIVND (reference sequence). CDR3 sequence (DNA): TGTGCCACCTCAGGGGATCCCTACGAGCAGTACTTC. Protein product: CATSGDPYEQYF.

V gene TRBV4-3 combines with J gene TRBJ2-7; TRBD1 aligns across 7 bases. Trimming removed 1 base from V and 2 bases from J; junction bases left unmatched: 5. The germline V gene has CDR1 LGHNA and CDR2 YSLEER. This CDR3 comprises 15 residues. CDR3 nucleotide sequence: TGCGCCAGCAGCCAAGGCGGACAGGAACCCTACGAGCAGTACTTC. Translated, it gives CASSQGGQEPYEQYF.

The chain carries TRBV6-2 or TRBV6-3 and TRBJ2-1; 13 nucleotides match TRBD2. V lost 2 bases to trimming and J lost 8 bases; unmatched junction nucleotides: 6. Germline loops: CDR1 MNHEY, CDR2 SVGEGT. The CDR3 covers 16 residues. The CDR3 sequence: CASSYALAGGPYEQFF. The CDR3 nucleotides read TGTGCCAGCAGTTACGCACTAGCGGGGGGGCCGTATGAGCAGTTCTTC.

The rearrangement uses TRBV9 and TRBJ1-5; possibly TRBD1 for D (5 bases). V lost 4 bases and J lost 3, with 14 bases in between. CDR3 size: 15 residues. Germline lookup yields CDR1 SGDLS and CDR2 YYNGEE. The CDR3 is CASSRSGIPNQPQHF. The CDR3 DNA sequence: TGTGCCAGCAGCCGTTCAGGGATCCCCAATCAGCCCCAGCATTTT.

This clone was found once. The CDR3 DNA reads as TGTGCCAGCAGCCGTCCCGGGACAGGGACCATTTTAGAAAAACTGTTTTTT. Its protein is CASSRPGTGTILEKLFF. V gene TRBV5-8 combines with J gene TRBJ1-4; 9 nucleotides agree with TRBD1. The germline V gene encodes CDR1 SGHTS and CDR2 YDEGEE. The junction had 15 bases not matched to a gene; V was cut back by 4 bases and J by 8 bases. The CDR3 is 17 residues long.

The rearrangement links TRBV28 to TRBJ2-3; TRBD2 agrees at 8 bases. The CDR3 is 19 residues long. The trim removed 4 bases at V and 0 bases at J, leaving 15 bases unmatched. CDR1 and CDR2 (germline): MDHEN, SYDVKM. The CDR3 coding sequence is TGTGCCAGCAGTTCAGGCTGGGTAGCGGGGAAGTCTAGCACAGATACGCAGTATTTT. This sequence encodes CASSSGWVAGKSSTDTQYF.

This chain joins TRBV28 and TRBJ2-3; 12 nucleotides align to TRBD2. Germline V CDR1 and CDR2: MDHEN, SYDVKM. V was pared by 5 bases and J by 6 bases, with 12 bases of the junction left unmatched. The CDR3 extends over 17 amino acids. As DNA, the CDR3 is TGTGCCAGCAGTCCCCTGGGACTAGCGGGTGATGAGGATACGCAGTATTTT. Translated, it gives CASSPLGLAGDEDTQYF. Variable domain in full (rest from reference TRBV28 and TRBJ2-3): DVKVTQSSRYLVKRTGEKVFLECVQDMDHENMFWYRQDPGLGLRLIYFSYDVKMKEKGDIPEGYSVSREKKERFSLILESASTNQTSMYLCASSPLGLAGDEDTQYFGPGTRLTVL.

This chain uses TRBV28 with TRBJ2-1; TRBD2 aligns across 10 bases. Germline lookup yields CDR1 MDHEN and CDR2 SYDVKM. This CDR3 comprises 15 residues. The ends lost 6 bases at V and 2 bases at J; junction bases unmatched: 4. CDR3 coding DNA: TGTGCCAGCAGCCCTAGCGGGGGCCCCTACAATGAGCAGTTCTTC. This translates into CASSPSGGPYNEQFF.

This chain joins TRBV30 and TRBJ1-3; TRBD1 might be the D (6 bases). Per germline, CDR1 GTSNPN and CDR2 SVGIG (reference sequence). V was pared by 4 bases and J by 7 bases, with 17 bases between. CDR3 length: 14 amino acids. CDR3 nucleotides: TGTGCCTGGATGCGGTCAGGGGTATTGAACACCATATATTTT. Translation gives CAWMRSGVLNTIYF.

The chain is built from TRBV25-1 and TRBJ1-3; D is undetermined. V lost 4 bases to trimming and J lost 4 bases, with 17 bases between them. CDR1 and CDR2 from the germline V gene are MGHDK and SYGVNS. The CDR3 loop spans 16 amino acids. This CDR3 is CASSARDTWRGNTIYF. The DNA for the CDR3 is TGTGCCAGCAGTGCCCGAGATACCTGGCGGGGAAACACCATATATTTT.

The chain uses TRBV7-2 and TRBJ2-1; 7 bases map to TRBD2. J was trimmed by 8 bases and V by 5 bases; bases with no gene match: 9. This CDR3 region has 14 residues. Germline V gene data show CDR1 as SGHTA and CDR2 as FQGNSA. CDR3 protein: CASSGLGDRDEQFF. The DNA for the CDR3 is TGTGCCAGCAGCGGACTAGGGGATAGGGATGAGCAGTTCTTC. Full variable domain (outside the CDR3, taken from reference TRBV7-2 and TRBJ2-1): GAGVSQSPSNKVTEKGKDVELRCDPISGHTALYWYRQSLGQGLEFLIYFQGNSAPDKSGLPSDRFSAERTGGSVSTLTIQRTQQEDSAVYLCASSGLGDRDEQFFGPGTRLTVL.